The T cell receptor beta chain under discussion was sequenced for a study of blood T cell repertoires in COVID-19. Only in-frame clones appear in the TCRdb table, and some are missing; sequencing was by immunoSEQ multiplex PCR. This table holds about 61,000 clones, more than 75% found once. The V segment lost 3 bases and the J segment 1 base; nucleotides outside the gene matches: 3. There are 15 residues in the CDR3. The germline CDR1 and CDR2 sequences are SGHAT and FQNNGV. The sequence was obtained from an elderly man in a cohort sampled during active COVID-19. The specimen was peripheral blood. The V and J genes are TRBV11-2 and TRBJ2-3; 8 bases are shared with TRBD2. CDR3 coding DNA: TGTGCCAGCAGCTTCGCGGGGGGCGGCACAGATACGCAGTATTTT. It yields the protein CASSFAGGGTDTQYF.